This TCR beta chain appears in the sequencing data of a study of cytomegalovirus exposure and HLA in healthy donors (dated by TCRdb to 2015 to 2018). General notes on the study: In an earlier analysis of several hundred of the donors, 276 Gb of sequence data and some 120 million unique TCR beta sequences from 150 million to 200 million T cells were reported. Of the roughly 400 genotyped donors, approximately 82% fell in the genetic ancestry cluster associated with self-reported Caucasian donors. In an earlier analysis of 587 of the donors, high-throughput TCR beta sequencing was used to judge whether each TCR beta V gene segment behaved as functional or pseudogenic. Rather than drawing on any new phenotypic data, the later analysis identified candidate immune exposures from TCR beta sequences and the way those sequences occurred across donors. On average, 235,054 unique TCR beta nucleotide sequences were sequenced per donor among roughly 430 genotyped donors of the cohort, with around 19% of those sequences being non-productive. Donor age, sex, ethnicity and CMV serostatus were compiled together with the repertoire data. The study aimed to test whether signatures of past pathogen exposure could be identified by cataloging public T cell receptors. In addition to the first cohort of roughly 700 subjects, a separate validation cohort of 120 different subjects was used. Typing coverage varied by locus: roughly 620-640 donors for A, B, C, DRB1 and DQB1; more than 500 for DQA1; approximately 610 for DPA1; 400 to 480 for DPB1. All discovery cohort repertoires had been generated on a single sequencing platform. HLA typing included class I and class II loci at four-digit resolution. Roughly five DR-DQ haplotypes were handled as single units for association and clustering, since linkage in the cohort was strong. A later analysis re-analyzed previously published TCR beta repertoires from 500 to 700 donors and added high-resolution HLA genotyping to study TCR occurrence patterns. An early release covering approximately 600 HLA-typed donors comprised roughly 300 gigabases of sequencing data and about 90 million unique TCR sequences. The study combined high-throughput TCR immunosequencing, statistical association of individual TCRs with disease status, and machine learning to predict cytomegalovirus infection status. A later genetic analysis took genome-wide SNP genotypes for about three fifths of the 666 donors and used that subset as a discovery cohort. The T cell repertoires of several hundred subjects were profiled by immunosequencing and related to cytomegalovirus serostatus. Paper-wide results and their limitations: The cohort was sequenced for TCR beta chains only, and without alpha or paired-chain data the features that could be detected were limited. According to a later analysis, TCR association rates differed among HLA loci, with DRB1 alleles showing the most associated TCRs and HLA-C alleles showing the fewest. Compared with the roughly 670-donor mean, donors in an Asian-associated ancestry cluster had fewer N-insertions in productive TCRs, according to a later genetic analysis. The sequencing pipeline was judged likely to have produced a cluster of highly shared sequence variants as a technical artifact. In vitro tests confirmed that three of the cytomegalovirus-associated TCR beta chains recognize cytomegalovirus antigens. HLA typing was unavailable for some donors at each locus, so association tests used only the typed subset. The classifier was reported to diagnose cytomegalovirus status with high specificity and sensitivity in both the original cohort and the validation cohort. The only immune exposure information available for the cohort was CMV serostatus. A later analysis reported that several top co-occurrence clusters appeared linked to parvovirus B19, influenza, CMV and Epstein-Barr virus. According to a later analysis, most CMV-associated TCR beta chains appeared to be HLA-restricted, and the HLA associations seemed to be driven largely by CMV exposure. A total of about 180 TCR beta chains were listed by the study as associated with cytomegalovirus. Most TCR sequences were seen in very few donors, while some public TCRs were found in many individuals. Some IMGT-functional V segments, including TRBV6-2 and TRBV6-3, could not be told apart with the 87-base-pair reads, so those segments were excluded. A further reported finding was that TCR beta sequences accurately predicted the HLA-A and HLA-B alleles for most subjects in the first cohort. In a later analysis, around 17,000 TCR beta sequences were associated with specific HLA alleles at a false discovery rate of 0.05. Assigning TCR associations to individual alleles was difficult when HLA alleles, especially DR and DQ, strongly co-occurred. An earlier analysis of approximately 530 of the donors showed that most TCR beta V segments appeared in productive rearrangements either about 87% or about 30% of the time, which broadly matched IMGT annotations. Linkage disequilibrium might explain the correlated functional status among segregating V segments, but an unknown experimental factor could not be ruled out. The earlier analysis of a few hundred of the donors excluded over 15 rarely observed V segments, including chromosome 9 orphons, because counts were too low. According to the authors, the approach could potentially be generalized to other disease states and immunological phenotypes. A later analysis found that HLA-associated TCR beta chains were more clonally expanded and had lower generation probabilities than equally common non-associated chains. A later genetic analysis associated a missense DCLRE1C variant with V-gene and J-gene trimming of TCR beta chains, and an independent cohort replicated the association. Sequencing depth was assumed to be roughly uniform across donors in the presence/absence analyses, though that assumption may not hold.

Receptors were amplified or captured by the immunoSEQ multiplex PCR assay. The multiplex PCR relied on a mix of 60 forward primers for TCR Vbeta segments and 13 reverse primers for TCR Jbeta segments. A multiplex PCR assay on genomic DNA amplified the CDR3 region of rearranged TCR beta genes. The amplified TCR beta libraries were sequenced on the Illumina HiSeq System as 87-base-pair reads. The paper's processing steps were these. In a later analysis, 70 million to 95 million unique TCR beta chains were counted across the approximately 620 repertoires, and roughly 10 million of these chains were shared by at least two donors. To remove PCR and sequencing errors, raw reads were error-corrected and collapsed into unique sequences using a nearest-neighbor algorithm that merged closely related sequences. CDR3 sequences were aligned to IMGT reference sequences to assign V, D and J gene segments. For a sequence to be retained, at least a six-nucleotide match to both a V gene segment and a J gene segment was required. A rearrangement counted as productive if the CDR3 had no stop codons and remained in frame with V and J, and every other rearrangement counted as non-productive. CDR3 was defined by IMGT convention, running from the second conserved V-encoded cysteine to the conserved J-encoded phenylalanine. The earlier analysis of some 580 of the donors excluded any sequence lacking an unambiguous match to a single V gene segment. An earlier analysis of 587 of the donors classified V segments as functional when productive rearrangements were above 56.7% and as segregating when the standard deviation between donors was above 5%. To diagnose cytomegalovirus status from the catalog of TCR beta chain sequences, a statistical classification framework was built. In a later analysis, TCR nucleotide sequences were compared against IMGT/GENE-DB human TR gene sequences so that V and J genes could be assigned. A later analysis assigned CDR3 sequences and most-parsimonious VDJ recombination scenarios with the TCRdist pipeline. In a later analysis, each TCR beta chain was defined by its CDR3 amino acid sequence together with its V-gene family, and reads lacking a unique V-gene family were excluded. As a way to deal with suspected cross-contamination and a sequencing artifact, a later analysis dropped 450 to 600 nucleotide sequences that were highly shared and had low generation probability. A later analysis calculated a clonal expansion index for each public chain from normalized within-repertoire ranks of inferred template counts. In a later analysis, generation probabilities were computed with a VDJ recombination model fitted to out-of-frame rearrangements, and the resulting probabilities were checked against IGoR. A later analysis scored TCR-TCR, TCR-HLA and TCR-CMV co-occurrence with hypergeometric tests, applying a repertoire-size bias correction to TCR pairs. To estimate false discovery rates, a later analysis permuted the HLA or CMV assignments 20 times. In a later analysis, co-occurring TCRs were grouped using DBSCAN, with TCRdist sequence similarity added in when clustering inside HLA-allele-positive subsets. Repertoires with fewer than 30,000 or more than 120,000 public chains, plus five repertoires with anomalous nucleotide sharing, were excluded from co-occurrence clustering. The clones in this table, taken by TCRdb from immuneACCESS, are in-frame only. Not every clone is retained; where verified, under half of the shortfall comes from an unresolved V gene, and the cause of the rest is unknown. V and J calls and clone size are copied from that table; D and trimming were computed from the DNA. The sample data list approximately 150,000 clones, and about 85% of these were observed just once. Together, the top ten hold over 2% of the sample.

Concerning this clone: Its antigen specificity is not known. The record has no base qualities; no much larger clone is one base away.

V is cut back by 6 bases and J by 3 bases, with 8 bases in the junction unmatched. The CDR3 spans 15 residues, from the cysteine through the phenylalanine. The read is trimmed to its CDR3 DNA, 45 bases read in frame from base 1. The germline V gene (reference sequence) yields LNHDA for CDR1 and SQIVND for CDR2. The cohort comprised 670 or so healthy bone marrow donors. At the time of sampling, all cohort members were nominally healthy, though unrecorded immune exposures were likely present. The donor was CMV seropositive and belonged to the group of around 300 seropositive cohort members. A peripheral blood sample was collected from each donor, and TCR beta sequencing was performed on peripheral blood mononuclear cells. The Qiagen DNeasy Blood Extraction Kit was used to extract genomic DNA from the blood cell samples.

The sequenced sample consisted of PBMCs. This chain is built from TRBV19 and TRBJ1-1, and TRBD1 matches 9 of the central bases. This clonotype originated in a man under 40 in good health and CMV-seropositive. The DNA sequence is given as TGTGCCAGTAGAGGACAGGGGCTCCAGGACACTGAAGCTTTCTTT. Its protein reads: CASRGQGLQDTEAFF.